The clone carrying this T cell receptor (beta chain) was counted at least ten times. The antigen is undetermined. Unique molecular identifier tags were affixed to discrete cDNA molecules. A single record per CDR3 protein comes from TCRdb applying MiXCR to the 5' RACE reads. The table shows tens of thousands of distinct CDR3 sequences, with approximately 5.9% occurring only once. The sample belongs to a study of early T cells in non-severe SARS-CoV-2 infection. Study-wide results and limits: Comparison of clonotypes with VDJdb favored anti-spike CD8 responses while missing private and CD4 specificities.

The germline CDR1 and CDR2 sequences are DFQATT and SNEGSKA (reference sequence). The CDR3 runs to 14 residues. Trimming removed 0 bases at V and 0 bases at J, with 9 bases between. The sample in question was whole blood, obtained at baseline. This receptor was taken from an adult who was a healthcare worker with PCR-confirmed SARS-CoV-2 infection or an uninfected control (not recorded which). The rearrangement links TRBV20-1 to TRBJ2-7, with D perhaps being TRBD1 or TRBD2 (5 bases each). The CDR3 coding sequence is TGCAGTGCTAGAGATTGGGGGAGCTCCTACGAGCAGTACTTC. Translation gives CSARDWGSSYEQYF.